Presented here are 20 T cell receptor beta chains from one specimen sequenced in a study of blood T cell repertoires in COVID-19. Repertoires were generated with immunoSEQ multiplex PCR, while TCRdb's copy carries only in-frame clones and drops some. The sample shows some 90,000 clones, around 88% of them seen only once. Sample: peripheral blood. The source of these receptors is a woman of 80 years or more with acute or convalescent COVID-19.

The chain has TRBV6-5 and TRBJ2-2; TRBD1 agrees at 8 bases. Germline lookup yields CDR1 MNHEY and CDR2 SVGAGI. This CDR3 is 14 amino acids long. J gave up 5 bases and V 6 bases, and 5 bases lay outside the gene matches. Here the CDR3 reads CASSSDRATGELFF. The CDR3 DNA follows: TGTGCCAGCAGCTCGGACAGGGCAACCGGGGAGCTGTTTTTT.

J is TRBJ2-2 and V is TRBV5-4; 9 positions agree with TRBD2. This CDR3 is built from 16 residues. V shed 0 bases and J 6 bases; nucleotides not matched to a gene: 6. Germline assignment: CDR1 SGHNT and CDR2 YYREEE (reference sequence). CDR3: CASSLVAGVEAGELFF. CDR3 coding DNA: TGTGCCAGCAGCTTGGTAGCGGGGGTCGAAGCCGGGGAGCTGTTTTTT. The full variable domain, rest sourced from reference TRBV5-4 and TRBJ2-2, is ETGVTQSPTHLIKTRGQQVTLRCSSQSGHNTVSWYQQALGQGPQFIFQYYREEENGRGNFPPRFSGLQFPNYSSELNVNALELDDSALYLCASSLVAGVEAGELFFGEGSRLTVL.

The chain uses TRBV3-1 (or the pseudogene TRBV3-2) and TRBJ2-3; 9 nucleotides align to TRBD2. J was trimmed by 5 bases and V by 0 bases; bases with no gene match: 9. This CDR3 region has 17 residues. Germline V gene sequence: CDR1 LGHDT, CDR2 YNNKEL (reference sequence). The DNA of the CDR3 is TGTGCCAGCAGCCAAGAGGGAAGCGGGGGGCCGAGAGATACGCAGTATTTT. Translating gives CASSQEGSGGPRDTQYF.

The rearrangement links TRBV6-5 to TRBJ2-3; 9 bases are shared with TRBD1. With V trimmed by 2 bases and J by 6 bases, 9 bases remained unmatched. The CDR3 is 16 residues long. Germline values: CDR1 MNHEY, CDR2 SVGAGI. This CDR3 is CASSYLDRGERDTQYF. DNA of the CDR3: TGTGCCAGCAGTTACCTAGACAGGGGGGAACGGGATACGCAGTATTTT.

V and J are TRBV13 and TRBJ2-1; TRBD2 matches 11 bases. The germline gives CDR1 PRHDT, CDR2 FYEKMQ (reference sequence). The V and J ends lost 4 bases and 3 bases, in that order; junction bases with no gene match: 2. CDR3 length: 15 amino acids. The CDR3 sequence is CASSSLAGGYNEQFF. CDR3 coding DNA: TGTGCCAGCAGCTCTCTAGCGGGGGGCTACAATGAGCAGTTCTTC.

This clone occurred a few times. The chain employs TRBV6-5 and TRBJ1-2; D gene ambiguous. V was pared by 0 bases and J by 0 bases, with 8 bases between. The CDR3 runs to 15 residues. The V gene's germline CDR1 is MNHEY and CDR2 SVGAGI. The CDR3 protein is CASSYSKDSNYGYTF. CDR3 nucleotide sequence: TGTGCCAGCAGTTACTCGAAAGACTCTAACTATGGCTACACCTTC.

The chain couples TRBV6-6 to TRBJ1-3; 7 nucleotides line up with TRBD1. The V gene end was trimmed by 2 bases and the J gene end by 4 bases; junction bases not matched to a gene: 8. CDR1 and CDR2 (germline): MNHNY, SVGAGI (reference sequence). The CDR3 contains 16 residues. CDR3 sequence (DNA): TGTGCCAGCAGTTACCTAGGGGGCCCGTCAGGAAACACCATATATTTT. Translation gives CASSYLGGPSGNTIYF.

This clone was found a few times. V usage is TRBV7-3 and J usage is TRBJ2-1; D may be TRBD2 (6 bases). V lost 3 bases, J lost 4 bases, and 10 bases lay in between. Germline-derived CDR1 and CDR2 are SGHTA and FQGTGA. This CDR3 is 14 amino acids long. CDR3 nucleotide sequence: TGTGCCAGCAGCTTCGGGGGACCTTACAATGAGCAGTTCTTC. Translation: CASSFGGPYNEQFF.

The rearrangement joins TRBV24-1 to TRBJ2-7, with TRBD2 as a possible D gene (7 bases). Germline loops: CDR1 KGHDR, CDR2 SFDVKD. Trimming cost V 7 bases and J 4 bases, with 25 bases left between them. The CDR3 is made up of 17 amino acids. The CDR3 region is CATRDPIWEGVRYEQYF. The CDR3 DNA follows: TGTGCCACCAGAGACCCCATTTGGGAGGGGGTGAGGTACGAGCAGTACTTC.

The chain couples TRBV24-1 to TRBJ1-5; no clear D gene. The V gene's germline CDR1 is KGHDR and CDR2 SFDVKD. The CDR3 covers 13 residues. Trimming removed 3 bases from V and 7 bases from J, with 9 bases in between. The CDR3 loop is CATSDGGNQPQHF. Here the CDR3 DNA reads TGTGCCACCAGTGATGGAGGGAACCAGCCCCAGCATTTT.

The rearrangement uses TRBV6-2 or TRBV6-3 and TRBJ1-5; 12 bases line up with TRBD1. Germline CDR1 is MNHEY and CDR2 is SVGEGT. V was clipped by 2 bases and J by 2 bases; unmatched bases: 7. The CDR3 loop spans 18 amino acids. CDR3 in amino acids: CASSYGGTGGRRNQPQHF. The CDR3 coding sequence is TGTGCCAGCAGTTACGGGGGGACAGGGGGCCGTCGCAATCAGCCCCAGCATTTT.

This sequence joins TRBV6-2 or TRBV6-3 and TRBJ2-7; D is possibly TRBD2 (5 bases). The CDR3 totals 16 residues. From germline, CDR1 is MNHEY and CDR2 SVGEGT. Trimming shortened V by 0 bases and J by 2 bases, and 14 bases separated the two germline ends. The CDR3: CASSYSSVRAAYEQYF. In DNA form, the CDR3 reads TGTGCCAGCAGTTACTCCTCAGTGCGGGCTGCCTACGAGCAGTACTTC.

The genes are TRBV7-9 and TRBJ1-5; D remains unclear. The CDR3 has 13 residues. The V end was cut by 1 base, the J end by 4 bases, with 5 bases between. Germline CDR1 and CDR2: SEHNR and FQNEAQ (reference sequence). The CDR3 region is CASSLDRNQPQHF. The CDR3 nucleotides read TGTGCCAGCAGCTTAGATCGGAATCAGCCCCAGCATTTT.

The chain links TRBV3-1 (or the pseudogene TRBV3-2) to TRBJ1-2; D remains unclear. The germline V gene encodes CDR1 LGHDT and CDR2 YNNKEL (reference sequence). This CDR3 spans 11 amino acids. Trimming left V 4 bases short and J 2 bases short, with 2 bases between. The CDR3 is CASSPNYGYTF. The CDR3 DNA sequence: TGTGCCAGCAGCCCAAACTATGGCTACACCTTC.

V and J are TRBV6-1 and TRBJ1-1, with 11 bases fitting TRBD1. The length of the CDR3 is 16 residues. The ends lost 3 bases at V and 5 bases at J; junction bases unmatched: 8. CDR1 is MNHNS, CDR2 SASEGT, per germline. Here the CDR3 DNA reads TGTGCCAGCAGTGAGGAGGACAGGGGGCGGGGGACTGAAGCTTTCTTT. Residues: CASSEEDRGRGTEAFF.

The chain uses TRBV27 and TRBJ2-7; 10 bases align to TRBD1. Germline assignment: CDR1 MNHEY and CDR2 SMNVEV (reference sequence). V lost 5 bases and J lost 7; bases outside the gene matches: 14. The CDR3 runs 16 residues. CDR3: CASSPAGQGTLREQYF. The CDR3 DNA sequence: TGTGCCAGCAGTCCCGCGGGACAGGGGACTCTACGGGAGCAGTACTTC.

V is TRBV2 and J is TRBJ1-1; the D gene is possibly TRBD1 (6 bases). The V gene's germline CDR1 is SNHLY and CDR2 FYNNEI. The CDR3 length is 18 residues. V gave up 6 bases and J gave up 5 bases, with 28 bases separating them. CDR3 nucleotides: TGTGCCAGCAGGATCGGGGGGCCGCTGGGCTCGTGGGGTACTGAAGCTTTCTTT. Protein product: CASRIGGPLGSWGTEAFF.

This rearrangement joins TRBV10-3 to TRBJ2-1; TRBD2 is a possible D gene (5 bases). The CDR3 is 14 amino acids. Trimming left V 7 bases short and J 0 bases short, with 10 bases between. Germline loops: CDR1 ENHRY, CDR2 SYGVKD. CDR3 in DNA: TGTGCCATCACAGAGGGAAGCTCCTACAATGAGCAGTTCTTC. This gives the protein CAITEGSSYNEQFF.

V is TRBV10-3 and J is TRBJ1-1; TRBD1 agrees at 10 bases. Germline assignment: CDR1 ENHRY and CDR2 SYGVKD. The V segment lost 4 bases and the J segment 6 bases; nucleotides outside the gene matches: 5. This CDR3 contains 14 residues. Written as DNA, the CDR3 is TGTGCCATCAGTGCTGCTGACAGGGGGCCTGAAGCTTTCTTT. Its translation is CAISAADRGPEAFF.

The CDR3 loop is CASSLRPRAGNTIYF. The DNA of the CDR3 is TGTGCCAGCAGCTTAAGACCCAGGGCTGGAAACACCATATATTTT. The rearrangement links TRBV7-2 to TRBJ1-3; TRBD1 might be the D (5 bases). V lost 2 bases, J lost 2 bases, and 10 bases lay in between. This CDR3 spans 15 amino acids. Looked up from germline, CDR1 is SGHTA and CDR2 is FQGNSA.